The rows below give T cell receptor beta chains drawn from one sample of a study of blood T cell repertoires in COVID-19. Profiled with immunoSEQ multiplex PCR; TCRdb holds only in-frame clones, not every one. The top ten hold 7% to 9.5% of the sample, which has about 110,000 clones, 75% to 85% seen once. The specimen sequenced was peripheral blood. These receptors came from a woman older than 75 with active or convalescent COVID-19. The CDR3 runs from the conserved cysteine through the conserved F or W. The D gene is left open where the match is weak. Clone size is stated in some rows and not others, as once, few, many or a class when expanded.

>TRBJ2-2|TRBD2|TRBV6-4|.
CASSARGSGSPLNTGELFF
TGTGCCAGCAGCGCCCGTGGGAGCGGGAGCCCACTAAACACCGGGGAGCTGTTTTTT
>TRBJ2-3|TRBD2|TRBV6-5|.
CASSRELAGGDTQYF
TGTGCCAGCAGCCGCGAACTAGCGGGAGGAGATACGCAGTATTTT
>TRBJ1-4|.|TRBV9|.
CASSVGGATNEKLFF
TGTGCCAGCAGCGTAGGCGGCGCAACTAATGAAAAACTGTTTTTT
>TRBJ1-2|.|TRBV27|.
CASSRDTNYGYTF
TGTGCCAGCAGTCGGGACACTAACTATGGCTACACCTTC
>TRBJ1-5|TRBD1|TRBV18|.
CASSPGTGLNQPQHF
TGTGCCAGCTCACCAGGGACAGGCCTTAATCAGCCCCAGCATTTT
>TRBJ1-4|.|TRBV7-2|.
CASSLRRSATNEKLFF
TGTGCCAGCAGTTTGCGGAGGTCCGCAACTAATGAAAAACTGTTTTTT
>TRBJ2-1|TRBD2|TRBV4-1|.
CASRSSRTSGYNEQFF
TGCGCCAGCAGATCGTCAAGGACTAGCGGGTACAATGAGCAGTTCTTC
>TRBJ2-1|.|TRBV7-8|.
CASSFNGRVDEQFF
TGTGCCAGCAGCTTTAACGGGAGAGTCGATGAGCAGTTCTTC
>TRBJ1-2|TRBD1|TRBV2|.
CASSPRGSWNGYTF
TGTGCCAGCAGTCCCAGGGGGAGTTGGAATGGCTACACCTTC
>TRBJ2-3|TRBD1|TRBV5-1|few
CASSWGQGADTQYF
TGCGCCAGCAGCTGGGGACAGGGGGCAGATACGCAGTATTTT
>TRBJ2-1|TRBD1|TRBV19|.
CASSVDRGGSYNEQFF
TGTGCCAGTAGTGTCGACAGGGGAGGTTCCTACAATGAGCAGTTCTTC
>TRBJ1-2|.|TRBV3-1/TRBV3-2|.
CASSQARQYGYTF
TGTGCCAGCAGCCAAGCGAGACAGTATGGCTACACCTTC
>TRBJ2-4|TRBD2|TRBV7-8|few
CASSSRRLAQDIQYF
TGTGCCAGCAGCTCCCGGAGACTAGCTCAGGACATTCAGTACTTC
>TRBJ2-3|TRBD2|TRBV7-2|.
CASSPPGGRNTDTQYF
TGTGCCAGCAGCCCACCGGGCGGGAGGAACACAGATACGCAGTATTTT
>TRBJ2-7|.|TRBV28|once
CASSRDRTQYF
TGTGCCAGCAGTCGCGACAGGACGCAGTACTTC
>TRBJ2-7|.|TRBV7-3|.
CASSYIPGLQYEQYF
TGTGCCAGCAGCTACATTCCGGGTCTACAATACGAGCAGTACTTC
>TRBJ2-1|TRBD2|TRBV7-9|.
CASSQGLAGTAEQFF
TGTGCCAGCAGCCAAGGACTAGCGGGAACGGCTGAGCAGTTCTTC
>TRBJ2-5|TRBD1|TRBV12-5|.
CASGFDRDETQYF
TGTGCTAGTGGTTTCGACAGGGATGAGACCCAGTACTTC
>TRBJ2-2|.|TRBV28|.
CASSTQGGGTGELFF
TGTGCCAGCAGTACGCAGGGTGGGGGGACCGGGGAGCTGTTTTTT
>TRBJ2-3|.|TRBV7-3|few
CASSLVGGSTDTQYF
TGTGCCAGCAGCTTAGTAGGCGGGAGCACAGATACGCAGTATTTT
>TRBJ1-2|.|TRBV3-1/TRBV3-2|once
CASSQGREYGYTF
TGTGCCAGCAGCCAAGGGCGGGAATATGGCTACACCTTC
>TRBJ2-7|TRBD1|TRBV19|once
CASRTGSSYEQYF
TGTGCCAGTCGGACAGGGAGCTCCTACGAGCAGTACTTC
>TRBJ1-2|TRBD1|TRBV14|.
CASSPHLGQGARDGYTF
TGTGCCAGCAGCCCACACTTGGGCCAGGGGGCGCGAGATGGCTACACCTTC
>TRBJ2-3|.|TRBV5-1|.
CASSPRDMRTDTQYF
TGCGCCAGCAGCCCCCGGGACATGCGCACAGATACGCAGTATTTT
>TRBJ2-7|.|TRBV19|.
CASSIGSQYEQYF
TGTGCCAGTAGTATAGGGTCACAATACGAGCAGTACTTC
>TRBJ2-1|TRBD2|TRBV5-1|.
CASSPGLAVEQFF
TGCGCCAGCAGCCCAGGACTAGCAGTTGAGCAGTTCTTC
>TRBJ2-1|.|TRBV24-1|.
CATSDFFSGRSYNEQFF
TGTGCCACCAGTGATTTTTTCAGCGGCCGCTCCTACAATGAGCAGTTCTTC
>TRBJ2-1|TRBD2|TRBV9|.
CASSDSPLAGVLGQFF
TGTGCCAGCAGCGATTCCCCATTAGCGGGAGTTCTTGGGCAGTTCTTC
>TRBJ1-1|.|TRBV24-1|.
CATRDQGMNTEAFF
TGTGCCACCAGGGACCAGGGAATGAACACTGAAGCTTTCTTT
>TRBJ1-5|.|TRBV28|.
CASSLRRPLTGYNQPQHF
TGTGCCAGCAGTTTGCGCAGACCACTTACAGGGTACAATCAGCCCCAGCATTTT
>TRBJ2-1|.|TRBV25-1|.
CASSEFGGLYNEQFF
TGTGCCAGCAGTGAATTCGGGGGGCTCTACAATGAGCAGTTCTTC
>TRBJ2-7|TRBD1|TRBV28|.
CASSPGTGSYEQYF
TGTGCCAGCAGCCCAGGGACAGGGTCCTACGAGCAGTACTTC
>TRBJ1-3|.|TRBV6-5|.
CASSPLGGPGNTIYF
TGTGCCAGCAGCCCCTTGGGGGGACCTGGAAACACCATATATTTT
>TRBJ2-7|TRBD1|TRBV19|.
CATRTGTGLYEQYF
TGTGCCACCCGGACCGGGACAGGGCTCTACGAGCAGTACTTC
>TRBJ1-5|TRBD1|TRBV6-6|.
CASSYTQGADQPQHF
TGTGCCAGCAGTTACACACAGGGGGCTGATCAGCCCCAGCATTTT
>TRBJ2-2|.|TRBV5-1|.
CASSSGAHTGELFF
TGCGCCAGCAGCTCAGGGGCTCACACCGGGGAGCTGTTTTTT
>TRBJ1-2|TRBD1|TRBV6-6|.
CASSYDRGGGYTF
TGTGCCAGCAGTTACGACAGGGGCGGTGGCTACACCTTC
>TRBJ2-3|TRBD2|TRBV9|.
CASSAGTSGRTTQYF
TGTGCCAGCAGCGCGGGGACTAGCGGGAGAACTACGCAGTATTTT
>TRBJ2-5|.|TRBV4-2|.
CASSQGLAPQETQYF
TGTGCCAGCAGCCAAGGGTTGGCTCCCCAAGAGACCCAGTACTTC
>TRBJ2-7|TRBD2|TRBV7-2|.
CASSLEGLAVYEQYF
TGTGCCAGCAGCTTAGAGGGACTAGCGGTCTACGAGCAGTACTTC
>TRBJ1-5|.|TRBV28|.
CASSFPVTNQPQHF
TGTGCCAGCAGTTTTCCAGTCACCAATCAGCCCCAGCATTTT
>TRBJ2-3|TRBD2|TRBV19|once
CASSSSAGATDTQYF
TGTGCCAGTAGTAGCTCCGCGGGAGCAACAGATACGCAGTATTTT
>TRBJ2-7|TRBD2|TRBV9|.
CASSVGTSGAYEQYF
TGTGCCAGCAGCGTAGGGACTAGCGGCGCCTACGAGCAGTACTTC
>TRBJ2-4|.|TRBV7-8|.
CASSSDRVNIQYF
TGTGCCAGCAGCTCCGACCGGGTAAACATTCAGTACTTC
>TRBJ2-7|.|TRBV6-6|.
CASSFGRKNSYEQYF
TGTGCCAGCAGTTTTGGGAGGAAAAACTCCTACGAGCAGTACTTC
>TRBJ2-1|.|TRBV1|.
CTSSQDLGGMAYNEQFF
TGCACCAGCAGCCAAGATCTTGGCGGGATGGCCTACAATGAGCAGTTCTTC
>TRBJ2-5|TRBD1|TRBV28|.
CASRQMQGDRGPRETQYF
TGTGCCAGCAGACAAATGCAGGGGGACAGGGGACCTCGGGAGACCCAGTACTTC
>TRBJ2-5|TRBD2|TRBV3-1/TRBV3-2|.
CASSQDRVAGGETQYF
TGTGCCAGCAGCCAAGATCGAGTAGCGGGAGGCGAGACCCAGTACTTC
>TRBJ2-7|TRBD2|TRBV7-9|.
CASSTTLAAAYEQYF
TGTGCCAGCAGCACAACACTAGCGGCGGCCTACGAGCAGTACTTC
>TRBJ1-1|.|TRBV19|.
CASNRRVWTEAFF
TGTGCCAGTAATCGCAGGGTTTGGACTGAAGCTTTCTTT
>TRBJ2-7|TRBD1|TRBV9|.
CASSVDTGTGSSYEQYF
TGTGCCAGCAGCGTAGACACCGGGACAGGAAGCTCCTACGAGCAGTACTTC